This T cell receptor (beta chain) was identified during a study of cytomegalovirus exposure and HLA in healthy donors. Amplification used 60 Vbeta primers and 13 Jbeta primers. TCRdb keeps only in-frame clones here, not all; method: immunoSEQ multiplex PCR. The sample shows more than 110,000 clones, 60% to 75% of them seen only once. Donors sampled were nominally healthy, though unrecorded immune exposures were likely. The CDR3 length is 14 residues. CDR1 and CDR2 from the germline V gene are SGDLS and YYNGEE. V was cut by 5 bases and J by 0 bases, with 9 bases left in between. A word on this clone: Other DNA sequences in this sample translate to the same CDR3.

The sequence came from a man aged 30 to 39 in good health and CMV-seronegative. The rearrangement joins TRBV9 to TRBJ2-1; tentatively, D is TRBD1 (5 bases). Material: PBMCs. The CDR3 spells CASRQVSSYNEQFF. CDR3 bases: TGTGCCAGCAGACAGGTGAGCTCCTACAATGAGCAGTTCTTC. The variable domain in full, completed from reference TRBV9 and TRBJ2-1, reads DSGVTQTPKHLITATGQRVTLRCSPRSGDLSVYWYQQSLDQGLQFLIQYYNGEERAKGNILERFSAQQFPDLHSELNLSSLELGDSALYFCASRQVSSYNEQFFGPGTRLTVL.